Listed below are T cell receptor beta chains from one sample, sequenced in a study of T-cell memory formation after mild COVID-19. Via MiXCR, TCRdb re-called the 5' RACE reads, giving one row per CDR3 protein. The table has a few hundred thousand distinct CDR3 sequences, 20% to 25% seen once. Sequencing used PBMCs or a T cell subset sorted from them (not recorded which). The receptors shown here come from an adult woman who had mild COVID-19 (a few samples of this study predate the infection). Cell type and time point are not known. CDR3s include the opening cysteine and the closing phenylalanine or tryptophan. The D gene is left open where the match is weak. Size is omitted from some rows. Given values are once, few, many or a class for expanded clones.

d_gene: TRBD1
j_gene: TRBJ2-5
v_gene: TRBV5-1
abundance: few
CDR3nt: TGCGCCAGCAGCGCTCGGGACAGGCAAGAGACCCAGTACTTC
CDR3aa: CASSARDRQETQYF

d_gene: -
j_gene: TRBJ2-3
v_gene: TRBV7-2
abundance: -
CDR3nt: TGTGCCAGCAGCCCCCAGGGGAAGGACACAGATACGCAGTATTTT
CDR3aa: CASSPQGKDTDTQYF

d_gene: TRBD1
j_gene: TRBJ1-1
v_gene: TRBV29-1
abundance: few
CDR3nt: TGCTCGGGACAGTCGAACACTGAAGCTTTCTTT
CDR3aa: CSGQSNTEAFF

d_gene: TRBD2
j_gene: TRBJ2-3
v_gene: TRBV20-1
abundance: few
CDR3nt: TGCAGTGCTAGAGATCTTAGCGGGGGGGATCTATTT
CDR3aa: CSARDLSGGDLF

d_gene: -
j_gene: TRBJ2-1
v_gene: TRBV11-2
abundance: -
CDR3nt: TGTGCCAGCAGCTTAGACCGAGGTGAGCAGTTCTTC
CDR3aa: CASSLDRGEQFF

d_gene: -
j_gene: TRBJ1-2
v_gene: TRBV10-3
abundance: few
CDR3nt: TGTGCCATCAGTGAGTTGTCCCTTGGTGGCTACACCTTC
CDR3aa: CAISELSLGGYTF

d_gene: -
j_gene: TRBJ1-6
v_gene: TRBV6-5
abundance: few
CDR3nt: TGTGCCAGCTCCCCAGAATATAATTCACCCCTCCACTTT
CDR3aa: CASSPEYNSPLHF

d_gene: TRBD2
j_gene: TRBJ2-5
v_gene: TRBV7-6
abundance: few
CDR3nt: TGTGCCAGCAGCCCCCTAAGGGTGGGGGGGCAAGAGACCCAGTACTTC
CDR3aa: CASSPLRVGGQETQYF

d_gene: TRBD2
j_gene: TRBJ2-3
v_gene: TRBV6-5
abundance: -
CDR3nt: TGTGCCAGCAGTCGTAGCGGGGTGAGCACAGATACGCAGTATTTT
CDR3aa: CASSRSGVSTDTQYF

d_gene: TRBD1
j_gene: TRBJ1-5
v_gene: TRBV6-6
abundance: few
CDR3nt: TGTGCCAGCAAGGACGGGACAGGGGTGTCGGGTCAGCCCCAGCATTTT
CDR3aa: CASKDGTGVSGQPQHF

d_gene: TRBD1
j_gene: TRBJ2-1
v_gene: TRBV4-2
abundance: -
CDR3nt: TGTGCCAGCAGAGCTCCCGGGACAGAATACAATGAGCAGTTCTTC
CDR3aa: CASRAPGTEYNEQFF

d_gene: TRBD1
j_gene: TRBJ1-5
v_gene: TRBV20-1
abundance: once
CDR3nt: TGCAGTGCTAGCAGGGACAGGGAGGTCCAGCATTTT
CDR3aa: CSASRDREVQHF

d_gene: -
j_gene: TRBJ2-3
v_gene: TRBV7-2
abundance: many
CDR3nt: TGTGCCAGCAGCCGAGGGAGCGGGAGCACAGATACGCAGTATTTT
CDR3aa: CASSRGSGSTDTQYF

d_gene: TRBD1
j_gene: TRBJ1-2
v_gene: TRBV30
abundance: -
CDR3nt: TGTGCCTGGAGCGGACAGGGTTTATATGGCTACACCTTC
CDR3aa: CAWSGQGLYGYTF

d_gene: -
j_gene: TRBJ1-2
v_gene: TRBV19
abundance: many
CDR3nt: TGTGCCAGTAGTCCTGGGCCTCGGGACTATGGCTACACCTTC
CDR3aa: CASSPGPRDYGYTF

d_gene: -
j_gene: TRBJ1-1
v_gene: TRBV3-1
abundance: many
CDR3nt: TGTGCCAGCAGCCAAGCCGGGGGGGGGACTGAAGCTTTCTTT
CDR3aa: CASSQAGGGTEAFF

d_gene: -
j_gene: TRBJ2-1
v_gene: TRBV6-5
abundance: few
CDR3nt: TGTGCCAGCAGTTCTCCAGGGAGGACCTACAATGAGCAGTTCTTC
CDR3aa: CASSSPGRTYNEQFF

d_gene: TRBD2
j_gene: TRBJ2-3
v_gene: TRBV7-3
abundance: few
CDR3nt: TGTGCCAGCAGCTCGGGGACTAGCGGGAACGCAGATACGCAGTATTTT
CDR3aa: CASSSGTSGNADTQYF

d_gene: -
j_gene: TRBJ1-1
v_gene: TRBV7-9
abundance: few
CDR3nt: TGTGCCAGCAGCCCCCTCCCTGAAGCTTTCTTT
CDR3aa: CASSPLPEAFF

d_gene: TRBD2
j_gene: TRBJ2-1
v_gene: TRBV6-6
abundance: -
CDR3nt: TGTGCCAGCAGTGCGGGACTAGCGGGAGATAAACAGCAGTTCTTC
CDR3aa: CASSAGLAGDKQQFF

d_gene: TRBD2
j_gene: TRBJ2-3
v_gene: TRBV6-5
abundance: few
CDR3nt: TGTGCCAGCAGTTACGACCCGGGACTAGCGGGGGGACCTAGCACAGATACGCAGTATTTT
CDR3aa: CASSYDPGLAGGPSTDTQYF

d_gene: -
j_gene: TRBJ1-5
v_gene: TRBV7-9
abundance: -
CDR3nt: TGTGCCAGCAGCTTAGACGGAACGAGCAATCAGCCCCAGCATTTT
CDR3aa: CASSLDGTSNQPQHF

d_gene: -
j_gene: TRBJ1-4
v_gene: TRBV7-9
abundance: -
CDR3nt: TGTGCCAGCAGCTTATCCGTCTCGGGTGAAAAACTGTTTTTT
CDR3aa: CASSLSVSGEKLFF

d_gene: TRBD1
j_gene: TRBJ2-7
v_gene: TRBV29-1
abundance: -
CDR3nt: TGCAGCGTTGAGCTGAAGGATGGACAGGGTTTCGAGCAGTACTTC
CDR3aa: CSVELKDGQGFEQYF

d_gene: TRBD1
j_gene: TRBJ1-2
v_gene: TRBV24-1
abundance: -
CDR3nt: TGTGCCACCAGTGACGGCGGACAGGACGCTAACTATGGCTACACCTTC
CDR3aa: CATSDGGQDANYGYTF

d_gene: -
j_gene: TRBJ2-7
v_gene: TRBV6-5
abundance: -
CDR3nt: TGTGCCAGCAGTATCAGGCGGCCCTCTTCAATTCTCTACGAGCAGTACTTC
CDR3aa: CASSIRRPSSILYEQYF

d_gene: TRBD2
j_gene: TRBJ2-7
v_gene: TRBV20-1
abundance: -
CDR3nt: TGCAGTGCTAGCCCTAGCGGGATATCCTACGAGCAGTACTTC
CDR3aa: CSASPSGISYEQYF

d_gene: TRBD2
j_gene: TRBJ2-1
v_gene: TRBV20-1
abundance: -
CDR3nt: TGCAGTGCTAGGCACAGCGGGGGGGCCGATGAGCAGTTCTTC
CDR3aa: CSARHSGGADEQFF

d_gene: TRBD1
j_gene: TRBJ1-1
v_gene: TRBV20-1
abundance: few
CDR3nt: TGCAGTGCTAGAGACCCGGGACAGGGGAGGTTACGATTTGAAGCTTTCTTT
CDR3aa: CSARDPGQGRLRFEAFF

d_gene: TRBD2
j_gene: TRBJ2-7
v_gene: TRBV12-3/TRBV12-4
abundance: -
CDR3nt: TGTGCCAGCAGTCCTAGTCAGCGGGAGGGCCGCCGGGACTTC
CDR3aa: CASSPSQREGRRDF

d_gene: TRBD1
j_gene: TRBJ2-2
v_gene: TRBV7-6
abundance: few
CDR3nt: TGTGCCAGCAGCTTAGAATCGCCGGGACAGAAGAACACCGGGGAGCTGTTTTTT
CDR3aa: CASSLESPGQKNTGELFF

d_gene: -
j_gene: TRBJ1-1
v_gene: TRBV11-3
abundance: -
CDR3nt: TGTGCCAGCAGCCCTTTCCGGGGGAAGACTGAAGCTTTCTTT
CDR3aa: CASSPFRGKTEAFF

d_gene: TRBD2
j_gene: TRBJ2-1
v_gene: TRBV12-3/TRBV12-4
abundance: many
CDR3nt: TGTGCCAGCAGCTTAGGCGGGGGTGAGCAGTTCTTC
CDR3aa: CASSLGGGEQFF

d_gene: TRBD2
j_gene: TRBJ2-7
v_gene: TRBV5-1
abundance: few
CDR3nt: TGCGCCAGCAGCCGTTGGACTAGCGGGAACTCTTACGAGCAGTACTTC
CDR3aa: CASSRWTSGNSYEQYF

d_gene: -
j_gene: TRBJ2-4
v_gene: TRBV12-3/TRBV12-4
abundance: few
CDR3nt: TGTGCCAGCAGTTTTGGAGCGTTAGCCAAAAACATTCAGTACTTC
CDR3aa: CASSFGALAKNIQYF

d_gene: TRBD1
j_gene: TRBJ1-2
v_gene: TRBV27
abundance: few
CDR3nt: TGTGCCAGCAGTTTCCGACAGGGCGGCTACACCTTC
CDR3aa: CASSFRQGGYTF

d_gene: TRBD2
j_gene: TRBJ2-1
v_gene: TRBV6-6
abundance: -
CDR3nt: TGTGCCAGCAGTTACTCTAGCGGGGCTTACAATGAGCAGTTCTTC
CDR3aa: CASSYSSGAYNEQFF

d_gene: TRBD1
j_gene: TRBJ1-2
v_gene: TRBV12-3/TRBV12-4
abundance: -
CDR3nt: TGTGCCAGCAGGTTACAGGGGGCGACCTATGGCTACACCTTC
CDR3aa: CASRLQGATYGYTF

d_gene: TRBD2
j_gene: TRBJ2-1
v_gene: TRBV24-1
abundance: few
CDR3nt: TGTGCCACCAGTGGGACTAGCGTCTACAATGAGCAGTTCTTC
CDR3aa: CATSGTSVYNEQFF

d_gene: -
j_gene: TRBJ2-3
v_gene: TRBV25-1
abundance: few
CDR3nt: TGTGCCAGCAGTGACGGCAGGGGAAACACAGATACGCAGTATTTT
CDR3aa: CASSDGRGNTDTQYF

d_gene: -
j_gene: TRBJ2-7
v_gene: TRBV5-1
abundance: few
CDR3nt: TGCGCCAGCAGCTTGGCCTTGGCAGGGCACGAGCAGTACTTC
CDR3aa: CASSLALAGHEQYF

d_gene: -
j_gene: TRBJ2-5
v_gene: TRBV6-5
abundance: -
CDR3nt: TGTGCCAGCAGTTACTCGTGGAGGGTTGAGACCCAGTACTTC
CDR3aa: CASSYSWRVETQYF

d_gene: -
j_gene: TRBJ2-1
v_gene: TRBV4-3
abundance: few
CDR3nt: TGCGCCAGCAGCCAGGAGCAGCGTAATGAGCAGTTCTTC
CDR3aa: CASSQEQRNEQFF

d_gene: -
j_gene: TRBJ2-4
v_gene: TRBV7-9
abundance: few
CDR3nt: TGTGCCAGCAGCCTCGACAGCTTAGCCAAAAACATTCAGTACTTC
CDR3aa: CASSLDSLAKNIQYF

d_gene: -
j_gene: TRBJ2-3
v_gene: TRBV5-5
abundance: many
CDR3nt: TGTGCCAGCAGGAATTGGGACAACACAGATACGCAGTATTTT
CDR3aa: CASRNWDNTDTQYF

d_gene: TRBD1
j_gene: TRBJ2-1
v_gene: TRBV7-9
abundance: -
CDR3nt: TGTGCCAGCAGCTTAAGGACAGGGGCGTCGATCTATGAGCAGTTCTTC
CDR3aa: CASSLRTGASIYEQFF